This T cell receptor (beta chain) is from a study of Ad26.COV2.S vaccination and SARS-CoV-2 variants. Study information: Once, or twice with 56 days between doses, Ad26.COV2.S was given intramuscularly.

Data came from immunoSEQ multiplex PCR; TCRdb stores just in-frame clones and leaves some out. The data hold about 400,000 clones, with around 85% observed a single time. As to treatment: about 20 received Ad26.COV2.S at low or high dose, single or two shots; 5 received placebo; per-sample allocation not given. The samples date from day 63 after the first vaccine or placebo injection. Trimming removed 7 bases from V and 4 bases from J; junction bases left unmatched: 3. This CDR3 has 15 amino acids. Germline values: CDR1 SGHRS, CDR2 YFSETQ. The receptor was isolated from a person between 18 and 59 years old who received the Ad26.COV2.S COVID-19 vaccine or a placebo. This sequence joins TRBV5-1 and TRBJ2-6; TRBD2 matches at 12 bases. The source was peripheral blood, collected in a trial of Ad26.COV2.S vaccine versus placebo. The CDR3 DNA reads TGCGCCAGCTCTAGCGGGGGGGCCGGGGCCAACGTCCTGACTTTC. It encodes CASSSGGAGANVLTF.